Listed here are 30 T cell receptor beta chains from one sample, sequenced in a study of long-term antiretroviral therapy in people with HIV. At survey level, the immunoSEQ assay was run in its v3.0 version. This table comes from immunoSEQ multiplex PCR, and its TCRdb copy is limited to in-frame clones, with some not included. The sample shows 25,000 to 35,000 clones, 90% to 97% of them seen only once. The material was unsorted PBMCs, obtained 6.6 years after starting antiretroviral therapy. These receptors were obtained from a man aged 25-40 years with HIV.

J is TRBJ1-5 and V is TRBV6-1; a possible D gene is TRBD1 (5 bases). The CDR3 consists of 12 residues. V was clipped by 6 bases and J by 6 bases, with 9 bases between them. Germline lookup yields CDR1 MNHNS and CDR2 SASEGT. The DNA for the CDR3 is TGTGCCAGCAGAAGGGGCTCTCAGCCCCAGCATTTT. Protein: CASRRGSQPQHF.

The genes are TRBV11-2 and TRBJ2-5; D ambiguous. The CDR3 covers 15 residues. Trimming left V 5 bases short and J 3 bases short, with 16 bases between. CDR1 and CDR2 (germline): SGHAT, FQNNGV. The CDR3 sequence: CASSLGPPVEETQYF. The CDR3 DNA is TGTGCCAGCAGCCTCGGACCCCCCGTGGAAGAGACCCAGTACTTC.

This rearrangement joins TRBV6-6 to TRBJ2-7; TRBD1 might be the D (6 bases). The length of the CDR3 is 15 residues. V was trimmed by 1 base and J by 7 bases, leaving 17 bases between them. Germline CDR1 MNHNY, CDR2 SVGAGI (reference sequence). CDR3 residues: CASSYFGQSAAEQYF. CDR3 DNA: TGTGCCAGCAGTTACTTCGGACAGTCGGCAGCGGAGCAGTACTTC.

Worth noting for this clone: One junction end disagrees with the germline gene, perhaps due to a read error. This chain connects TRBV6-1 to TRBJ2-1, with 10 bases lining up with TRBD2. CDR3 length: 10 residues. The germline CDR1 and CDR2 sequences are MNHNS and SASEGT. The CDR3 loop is CASSGTSAVF. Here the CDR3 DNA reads TGTGCCAGTTCCGGGACTAGCGCCGTCTTC.

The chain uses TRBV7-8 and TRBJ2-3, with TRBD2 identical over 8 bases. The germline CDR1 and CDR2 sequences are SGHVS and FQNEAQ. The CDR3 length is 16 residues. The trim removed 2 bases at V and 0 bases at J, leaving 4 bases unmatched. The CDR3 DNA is TGTGCCAGCAGCTTATTAGCGGGGCAGAGCACAGATACGCAGTATTTT. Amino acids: CASSLLAGQSTDTQYF. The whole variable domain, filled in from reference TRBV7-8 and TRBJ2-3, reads GAGVSQSPRYKVAKRGQDVALRCDPISGHVSLFWYQQALGQGPEFLTYFQNEAQLDKSGLPSDRFFAERPEGSVSTLKIQRTQQEDSAVYLCASSLLAGQSTDTQYFGPGTRLTVL.

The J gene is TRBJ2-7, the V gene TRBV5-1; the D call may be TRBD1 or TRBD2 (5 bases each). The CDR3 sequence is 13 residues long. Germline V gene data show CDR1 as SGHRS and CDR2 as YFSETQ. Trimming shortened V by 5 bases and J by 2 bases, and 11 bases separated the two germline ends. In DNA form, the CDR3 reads TGCGCCAGCAGGTCCGGGGCAGCCTACGAGCAGTACTTC. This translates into CASRSGAAYEQYF.

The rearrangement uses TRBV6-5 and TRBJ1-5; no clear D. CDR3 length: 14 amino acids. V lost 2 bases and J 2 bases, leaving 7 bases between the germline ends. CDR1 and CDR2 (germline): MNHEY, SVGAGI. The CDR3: CASSYSSGNQPQHF. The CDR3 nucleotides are TGTGCCAGCAGTTACAGTTCCGGCAATCAGCCCCAGCATTTT.

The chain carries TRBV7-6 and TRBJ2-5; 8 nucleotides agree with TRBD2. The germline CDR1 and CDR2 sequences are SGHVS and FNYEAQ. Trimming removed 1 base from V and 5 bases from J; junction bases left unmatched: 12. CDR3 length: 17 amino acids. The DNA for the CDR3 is TGTGCCAGCAGCTTAGGGATCCCGCGGGGGGATGGGGAGACCCAGTACTTC. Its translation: CASSLGIPRGDGETQYF.

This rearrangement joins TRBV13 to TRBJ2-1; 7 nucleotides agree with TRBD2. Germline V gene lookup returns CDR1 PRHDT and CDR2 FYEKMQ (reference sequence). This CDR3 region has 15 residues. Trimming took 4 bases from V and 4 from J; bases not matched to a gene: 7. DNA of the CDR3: TGTGCCAGCAGCTGGGGGGGGACTGCTTACAATGAGCAGTTCTTC. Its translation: CASSWGGTAYNEQFF.

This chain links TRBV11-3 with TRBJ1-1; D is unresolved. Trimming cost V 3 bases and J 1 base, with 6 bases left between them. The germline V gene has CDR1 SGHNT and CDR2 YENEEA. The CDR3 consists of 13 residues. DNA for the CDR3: TGTGCCAGCAGCTTTGGCAGGAACACTGAAGCTTTCTTT. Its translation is CASSFGRNTEAFF.

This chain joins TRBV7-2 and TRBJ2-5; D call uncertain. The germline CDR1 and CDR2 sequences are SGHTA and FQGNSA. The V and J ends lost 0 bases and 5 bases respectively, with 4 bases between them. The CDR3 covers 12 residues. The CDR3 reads CASSLAAETQYF. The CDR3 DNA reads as TGTGCCAGCAGCTTAGCGGCGGAGACCCAGTACTTC.

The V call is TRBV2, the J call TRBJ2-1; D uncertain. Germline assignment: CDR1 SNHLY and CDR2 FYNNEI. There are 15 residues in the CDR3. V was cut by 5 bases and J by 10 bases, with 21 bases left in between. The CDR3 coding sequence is TGTGCCAGCAGTCTCCCCCCTCTCGATGCCGAGGAGCAGTTCTTC. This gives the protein CASSLPPLDAEEQFF.

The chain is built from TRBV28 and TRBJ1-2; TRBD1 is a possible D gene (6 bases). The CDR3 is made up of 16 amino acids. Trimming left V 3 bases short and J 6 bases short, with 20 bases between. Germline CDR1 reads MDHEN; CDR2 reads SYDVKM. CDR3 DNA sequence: TGTGCCAGCAGTTTGACGGCCCCCGGACAGTCGGATGGCTACACCTTC. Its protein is CASSLTAPGQSDGYTF.

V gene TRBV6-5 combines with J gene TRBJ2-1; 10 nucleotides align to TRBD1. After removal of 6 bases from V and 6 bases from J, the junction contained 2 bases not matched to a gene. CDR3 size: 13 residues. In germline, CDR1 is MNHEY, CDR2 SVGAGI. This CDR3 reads CASRGQGPNEQFF. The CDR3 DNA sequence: TGTGCCAGCAGGGGACAGGGGCCCAATGAGCAGTTCTTC.

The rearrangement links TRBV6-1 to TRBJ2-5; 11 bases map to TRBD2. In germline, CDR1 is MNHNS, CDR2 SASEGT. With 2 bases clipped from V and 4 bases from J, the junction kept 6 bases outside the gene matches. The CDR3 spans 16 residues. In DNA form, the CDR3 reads TGTGCCAGCAGTGAAATCTTAGCGGGGGGGCGAGAGACCCAGTACTTC. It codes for CASSEILAGGRETQYF.

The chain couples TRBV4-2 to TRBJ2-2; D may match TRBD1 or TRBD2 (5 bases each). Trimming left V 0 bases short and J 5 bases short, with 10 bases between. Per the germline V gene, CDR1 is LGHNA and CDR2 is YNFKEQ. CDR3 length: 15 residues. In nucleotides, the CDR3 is TGTGCCAGCAGCCAAGATCCGGGGCGGACCGGGGAGCTGTTTTTT. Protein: CASSQDPGRTGELFF.

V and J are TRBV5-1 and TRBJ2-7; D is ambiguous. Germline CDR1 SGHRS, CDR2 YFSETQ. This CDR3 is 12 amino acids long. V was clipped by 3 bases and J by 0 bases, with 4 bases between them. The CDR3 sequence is CASSSSSYEQYF. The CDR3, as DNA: TGCGCCAGCAGCTCGAGCTCCTACGAGCAGTACTTC.

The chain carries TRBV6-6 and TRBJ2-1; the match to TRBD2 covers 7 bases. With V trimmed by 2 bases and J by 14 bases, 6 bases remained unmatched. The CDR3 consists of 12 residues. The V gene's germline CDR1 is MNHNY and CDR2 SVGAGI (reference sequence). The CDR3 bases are TGTGCCAGCAGTTACGTCGGGACTAAGAAGTTCTTC. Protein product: CASSYVGTKKFF.

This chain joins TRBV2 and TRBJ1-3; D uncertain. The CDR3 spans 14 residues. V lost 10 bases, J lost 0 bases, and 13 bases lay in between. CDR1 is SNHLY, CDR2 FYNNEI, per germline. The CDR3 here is CATLKLSSGNTIYF. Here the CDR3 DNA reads TGTGCCACCTTGAAGTTGAGCTCTGGAAACACCATATATTTT.

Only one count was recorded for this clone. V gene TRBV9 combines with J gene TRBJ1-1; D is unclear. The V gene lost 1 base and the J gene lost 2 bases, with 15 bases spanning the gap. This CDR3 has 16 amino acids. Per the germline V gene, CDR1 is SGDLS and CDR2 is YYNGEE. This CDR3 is CASSVTVAASNTEAFF. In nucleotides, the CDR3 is TGTGCCAGCAGCGTAACGGTGGCAGCCTCAAACACTGAAGCTTTCTTT.

CDR3 loop: CASSPSRQNEQYF. The CDR3 region has the DNA TGTGCCAGCTCACCATCGCGGCAGAACGAGCAGTACTTC. The chain joins TRBV18 to TRBJ2-7; the D is unclear. The CDR3 covers 13 residues. Germline assignment: CDR1 KGHSH and CDR2 LQKENI. V was trimmed by 2 bases and J by 5 bases, leaving 10 bases between them.

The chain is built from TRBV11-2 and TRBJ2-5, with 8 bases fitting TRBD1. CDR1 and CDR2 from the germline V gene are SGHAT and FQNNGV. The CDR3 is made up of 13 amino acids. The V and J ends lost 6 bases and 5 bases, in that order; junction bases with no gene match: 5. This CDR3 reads CASSFQGAETQYF. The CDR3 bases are TGTGCCAGCAGTTTTCAGGGGGCCGAGACCCAGTACTTC.

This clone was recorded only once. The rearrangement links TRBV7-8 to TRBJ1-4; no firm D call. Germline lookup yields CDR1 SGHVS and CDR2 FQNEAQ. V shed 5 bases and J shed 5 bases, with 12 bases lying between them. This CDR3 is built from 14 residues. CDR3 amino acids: CASSPHQANEKLFF. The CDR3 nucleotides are TGTGCCAGCAGCCCCCATCAGGCCAATGAAAAACTGTTTTTT.

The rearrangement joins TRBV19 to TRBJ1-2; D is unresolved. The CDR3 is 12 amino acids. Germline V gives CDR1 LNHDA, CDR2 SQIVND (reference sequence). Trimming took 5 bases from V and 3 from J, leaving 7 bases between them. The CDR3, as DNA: TGTGCCAGTAGTCCCGGGTACTATGGCTACACCTTC. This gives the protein CASSPGYYGYTF.

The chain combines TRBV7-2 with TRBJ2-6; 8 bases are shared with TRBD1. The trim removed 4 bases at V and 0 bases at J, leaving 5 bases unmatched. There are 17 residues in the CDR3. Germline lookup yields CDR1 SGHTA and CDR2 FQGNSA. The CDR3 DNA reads TGTGCCAGCAGCTCGGGACAGGCGAGCTCTGGGGCCAACGTCCTGACTTTC. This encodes CASSSGQASSGANVLTF.

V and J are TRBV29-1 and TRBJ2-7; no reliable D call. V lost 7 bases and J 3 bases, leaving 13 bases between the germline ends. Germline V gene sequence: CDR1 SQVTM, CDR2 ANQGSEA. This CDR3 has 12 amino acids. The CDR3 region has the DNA TGCAGCGGACCCCGGGCGGTCTACGAGCAGTACTTC. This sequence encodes CSGPRAVYEQYF.

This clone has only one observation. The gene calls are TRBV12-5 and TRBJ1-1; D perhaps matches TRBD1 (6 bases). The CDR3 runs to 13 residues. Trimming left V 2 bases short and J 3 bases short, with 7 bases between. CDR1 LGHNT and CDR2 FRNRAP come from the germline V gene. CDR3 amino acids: CASGLSGDTEAFF. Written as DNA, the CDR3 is TGTGCTAGTGGTTTGTCAGGGGACACTGAAGCTTTCTTT.

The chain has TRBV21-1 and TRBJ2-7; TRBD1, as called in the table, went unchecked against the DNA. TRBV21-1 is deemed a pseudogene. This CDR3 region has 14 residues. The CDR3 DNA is TGTGCCAGGAGGACGGGACAGGGGGCTGGGGAGCAGTACTTC. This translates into CARRTGQGAGEQYF.

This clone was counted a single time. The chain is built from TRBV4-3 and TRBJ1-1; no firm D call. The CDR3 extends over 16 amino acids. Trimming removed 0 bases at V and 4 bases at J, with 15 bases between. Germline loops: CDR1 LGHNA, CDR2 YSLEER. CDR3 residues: CASSQDGGSASTEAFF. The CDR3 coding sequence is TGCGCCAGCAGCCAAGATGGAGGGTCGGCGAGCACTGAAGCTTTCTTT.

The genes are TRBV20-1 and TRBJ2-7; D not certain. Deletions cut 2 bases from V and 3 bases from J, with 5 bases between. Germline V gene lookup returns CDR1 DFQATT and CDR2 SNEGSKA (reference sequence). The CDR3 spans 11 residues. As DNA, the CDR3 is TGCAGTGCTAGAAAAGGCTACGAGCAGTACTTC. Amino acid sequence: CSARKGYEQYF.